This T cell receptor (beta chain) was retrieved from a study of blood T cell repertoires in COVID-19. The assay was immunoSEQ multiplex PCR, and TCRdb's table has in-frame clones only and misses some. In the table there are fewer than 95,000 clones, about 84% of which are singletons. This CDR3 region has 13 residues. Germline CDR1 is MDHEN and CDR2 is SYDVKM. The J segment lost 3 bases and the V segment lost 8 bases, leaving 4 bases of the junction unmatched. The specimen was peripheral blood. V and J are TRBV28 and TRBJ2-4, with 7 bases that match TRBD1. The TCR sequence derives from a human donor in a cohort sampled during active COVID-19. The CDR3 protein is CASGDRNKNIQYF. CDR3 DNA: TGTGCCAGCGGGGACAGAAACAAAAACATTCAGTACTTC.